The rows below give T cell receptor beta chains drawn from one sample of a study of T cells in Graves' hyperthyroidism and ophthalmopathy. TCRdb fed the multiplex PCR reads into MiXCR, producing one record per CDR3 protein. The sample shows 370,000 or so distinct CDR3 sequences, around an eighth of them seen only once. Input material: blood. These receptors were taken from a man aged 25 to 40 with Graves' hyperthyroidism that later progressed to Graves' ophthalmopathy. The CDR3 runs from the conserved cysteine through the conserved F or W. The D gene is left open where the match is weak. Only part of the rows carry a size: once, few, many, or a class if the clone is expanded.

size: .; J: TRBJ1-2; D: .; V: TRBV10-3; CDR3: CAINPAGQGDYGYTF; DNA: TGTGCCATCAACCCAGCCGGGCAGGGTGACTATGGCTACACCTTC
size: .; J: TRBJ2-5; D: TRBD2; V: TRBV5-4; CDR3: CASSLREELATETQYF; DNA: TGTGCCAGCAGCTTGAGGGAGGAACTAGCGACGGAGACCCAGTACTTC
size: .; J: TRBJ1-5; D: .; V: TRBV7-6; CDR3: CASSLAWTDLKTYSNQPQHF; DNA: TGTGCCAGCAGCTTAGCATGGACAGACCTAAAAACGTATAGCAATCAGCCCCAGCATTTT
size: .; J: TRBJ1-1; D: .; V: TRBV12-3/TRBV12-4; CDR3: CASSLVVEQNTEAFF; DNA: TGTGCCAGCAGTTTAGTGGTGGAGCAGAACACTGAAGCTTTCTTT
size: many; J: TRBJ1-5; D: TRBD1; V: TRBV12-3/TRBV12-4; CDR3: CASSLTGYSNQPQHF; DNA: TGTGCCAGCAGTTTGACAGGGTATAGCAATCAGCCCCAGCATTTT
size: many; J: TRBJ2-4; D: .; V: TRBV15; CDR3: CATSRGVGKNIQYF; DNA: TGTGCCACCAGCAGGGGGGTAGGGAAAAACATTCAGTACTTC
size: few; J: TRBJ2-1; D: .; V: TRBV2; CDR3: CASSGHWQFF; DNA: TGTGCCAGCAGTGGACACTGGCAGTTCTTC
size: few; J: TRBJ1-1; D: .; V: TRBV18; CDR3: CASSPPRGTEAFF; DNA: TGTGCCAGCTCACCACCACGGGGCACTGAAGCTTTCTTT
size: many; J: TRBJ1-4; D: .; V: TRBV10-3; CDR3: CAIRRGGGEKLFF; DNA: TGTGCCATCAGGCGCGGGGGTGGAGAAAAACTGTTTTTT
size: .; J: TRBJ1-6; D: .; V: TRBV24-1; CDR3: CATSAKPLHF; DNA: TGTGCCACCAGTGCTAAACCCCTCCACTTT
size: many; J: TRBJ2-1; D: TRBD1; V: TRBV2; CDR3: CASSDRGNEQFF; DNA: TGTGCCAGCAGTGACAGGGGGAATGAGCAGTTCTTC
size: many; J: TRBJ1-5; D: .; V: TRBV6-6; CDR3: CASSYSKPGSRINSNQPQHF; DNA: TGTGCCAGCAGTTACTCAAAACCAGGGAGTCGGATTAATAGCAATCAGCCCCAGCATTTT
size: many; J: TRBJ2-7; D: TRBD2; V: TRBV7-9; CDR3: CASRSSGTYEQYF; DNA: TGTGCCAGCAGATCTAGCGGCACCTACGAGCAGTACTTC
size: few; J: TRBJ2-3; D: TRBD2; V: TRBV10-3; CDR3: CAISESWRGGPDTQYF; DNA: TGTGCCATCAGTGAGTCCTGGCGGGGGGGCCCAGATACGCAGTATTTT
size: few; J: TRBJ1-1; D: TRBD1; V: TRBV7-9; CDR3: CASSSRTGSMGTEAFF; DNA: TGTGCCAGCAGCTCGAGGACAGGGTCAATGGGCACTGAAGCTTTCTTT
size: .; J: TRBJ1-4; D: .; V: TRBV9; CDR3: CASSVAGHPNEKLFF; DNA: TGTGCCAGCAGCGTAGCGGGACACCCTAATGAAAAACTGTTTTTT
size: many; J: TRBJ2-1; D: .; V: TRBV30; CDR3: CAWSPGRGLYSNEQFF; DNA: TGTGCCTGGAGTCCCGGCAGGGGACTATATTCCAATGAGCAGTTCTTC
size: many; J: TRBJ1-6; D: .; V: TRBV7-2; CDR3: CASSRGPATNSPLHF; DNA: TGTGCCAGCAGCCGAGGGCCAGCGACTAATTCACCCCTCCACTTT
size: .; J: TRBJ2-1; D: TRBD2; V: TRBV5-1; CDR3: CASTLRNGEGNEQFF; DNA: TGCGCCAGCACTCTTAGAAACGGGGAGGGGAATGAGCAGTTCTTC
size: few; J: TRBJ2-1; D: .; V: TRBV4-1; CDR3: CASSQERPLIDEQFF; DNA: TGCGCCAGCAGCCAAGAGCGGCCCCTTATAGATGAGCAGTTCTTC
size: .; J: TRBJ2-5; D: .; V: TRBV6-6; CDR3: CASSYSASSWDATQYF; DNA: TGTGCCAGCAGTTACTCCGCCTCTAGTTGGGATGCGACCCAGTACTTC
size: many; J: TRBJ2-2; D: .; V: TRBV12-3/TRBV12-4; CDR3: CASSLASGSTGELFF; DNA: TGTGCCAGCAGTTTAGCGAGTGGTTCCACCGGGGAGCTGTTTTTT
size: few; J: TRBJ2-5; D: .; V: TRBV19; CDR3: CASRSEETQYF; DNA: TGTGCCAGTAGATCTGAGGAGACCCAGTACTTC
size: many; J: TRBJ1-1; D: .; V: TRBV5-1; CDR3: CASRERWDGWAFF; DNA: TGCGCCAGCAGGGAGCGTTGGGACGGTTGGGCTTTCTTT
size: .; J: TRBJ2-5; D: .; V: TRBV18; CDR3: CASSPRYNRGTQYF; DNA: TGTGCCAGCTCACCACGGTACAACCGGGGGACCCAGTACTTC
size: many; J: TRBJ1-6; D: TRBD1; V: TRBV30; CDR3: CACGTVYNSPLHF; DNA: TGTGCCTGTGGGACAGTGTATAATTCACCCCTCCACTTT
size: many; J: TRBJ2-5; D: TRBD2; V: TRBV12-3/TRBV12-4; CDR3: CASSITSGETQYF; DNA: TGTGCCAGCAGTATAACTAGCGGAGAGACCCAGTACTTC
size: many; J: TRBJ2-5; D: .; V: TRBV3-1; CDR3: CASSLDIVLETQYF; DNA: TGTGCCAGCAGCCTTGACATAGTACTAGAGACCCAGTACTTC
size: .; J: TRBJ1-5; D: .; V: TRBV7-9; CDR3: CASSGLAGDQPQHF; DNA: TGTGCCAGCAGCGGGTTAGCAGGGGACCAGCCCCAGCATTTT
size: .; J: TRBJ2-1; D: .; V: TRBV5-4; CDR3: CASSSKGRVSEQFF; DNA: TGTGCCAGCAGCTCGAAGGGCAGGGTGAGTGAGCAGTTCTTC
size: many; J: TRBJ1-2; D: .; V: TRBV5-8; CDR3: CASSLPGRNYGYTF; DNA: TGTGCCAGCAGCTTGCCTGGGAGGAACTATGGCTACACCTTC
size: .; J: TRBJ1-4; D: .; V: TRBV20-1; CDR3: CSARVPGTPLDKLFF; DNA: TGCAGTGCTAGAGTACCCGGCACCCCGTTAGATAAACTGTTTTTT
size: many; J: TRBJ2-1; D: .; V: TRBV7-9; CDR3: CASSSRGFPEEQFF; DNA: TGTGCCAGCAGCTCTCGGGGCTTCCCGGAAGAGCAGTTCTTC
size: many; J: TRBJ1-1; D: .; V: TRBV28; CDR3: CASSPPRHRSGKNTEAFF; DNA: TGTGCCAGCAGCCCCCCAAGACACCGCAGTGGGAAAAACACTGAAGCTTTCTTT